These 22 T cell receptor beta chains were all obtained from the same sample, sequenced in a study of T cell repertoires in aging, cancer and after chemotherapy. Multiplex touch-down PCR with TRB-A/B primers amplified rearranged V-D-J TRB sequences. TCRdb processed the multiplex PCR reads anew with MiXCR; each CDR3 protein has one entry. Here the sample spans 6,000 to 6,500 distinct CDR3 sequences, roughly 35% being singletons. Amplification of TCR beta used genomic DNA extracted from peripheral blood. Source material: blood. All receptors come from a human donor with a blood cancer.

This rearrangement joins TRBV11-3 to TRBJ1-6, with D hard to call. V lost 5 bases, J lost 6 bases, and 11 bases lay in between. Per the germline V gene, CDR1 is SGHNT and CDR2 is YENEEA. The CDR3 totals 14 residues. CDR3 sequence (DNA): TGTGCCAGCAGCCCGGGCGGGTTTAATTCACCCCTCCACTTT. This sequence encodes CASSPGGFNSPLHF.

This clonotype was seen a handful of times. The chain employs TRBV6-1 and TRBJ1-2; unclear D gene. Germline V gene lookup returns CDR1 MNHNS and CDR2 SASEGT. V shed 5 bases and J shed 4 bases, with 14 bases lying between them. The CDR3 is made up of 14 amino acids. CDR3 sequence (DNA): TGTGCCAGCAGTTACTCTGGGATGGTCTATGGCTACACCTTC. Its protein is CASSYSGMVYGYTF.

This chain links TRBV12-3 or TRBV12-4 with TRBJ2-7; a weak D match, TRBD2 (5 bases). V was clipped by 2 bases and J by 12 bases, with 14 bases between them. The CDR3 is 12 residues long. DNA of the CDR3: TGTGCCAGCAGTTTACAGGATCGGGAAACGTACTTC. Residues: CASSLQDRETYF.

Relative to its sample, this clonotype is medium-sized. The CDR3 region is CASRADRFMNTEAFF. The CDR3 DNA reads TGTGCCAGCAGGGCAGACAGGTTCATGAACACTGAAGCTTTCTTT. The chain has TRBV12-3 or TRBV12-4 and TRBJ1-1, with D possibly matching TRBD1 (6 bases). Trimming removed 6 bases at V and 0 bases at J, with 14 bases between. This CDR3 region has 15 residues.

This clonotype was seen a handful of times. V is TRBV5-6 and J is TRBJ1-6; 10 bases agree with TRBD1. The V gene's germline CDR1 is SGHDT and CDR2 YYEEEE. V lost 1 base, J lost 7 bases, and 11 bases stayed unmatched. The CDR3 totals 18 residues. CDR3 amino acids: CASSLRGGQGVSNSPLHF. In DNA form, the CDR3 reads TGTGCCAGCAGCTTGAGGGGCGGACAGGGGGTGAGCAATTCACCCCTCCACTTT.

The chain couples TRBV5-6 to TRBJ1-1; D unresolved. V dropped 4 bases and J dropped 6 bases, with 13 bases sitting between them. The germline gives CDR1 SGHDT, CDR2 YYEEEE. The CDR3 covers 13 residues. The CDR3 spells CASSPGRQPEAFF. CDR3 coding DNA: TGTGCCAGCAGCCCGGGGAGGCAGCCTGAAGCTTTCTTT.

The chain has TRBV12-3 or TRBV12-4 and TRBJ2-2; 9 bases fit TRBD1. V dropped 5 bases and J dropped 4; count of bases not matched to a gene: 5. The CDR3 runs 15 residues. The CDR3 bases are TGTGCCAGCAGTCTGTGGGACAGGGTCACCGGGGAGCTGTTTTTT. Translated: CASSLWDRVTGELFF.

The V gene is TRBV5-5, the J gene TRBJ2-1, with unresolved D. The germline gives CDR1 SGHKS, CDR2 YYEKEE (reference sequence). Deletions cut 4 bases from V and 0 bases from J, with 11 bases between. This CDR3 comprises 15 residues. The CDR3 DNA is TGTGCCAGCAGCCCATTAGCAAGCTCCTACAATGAGCAGTTCTTC. It encodes CASSPLASSYNEQFF.

A note on this clonotype: This may stem from a read error, because a much larger clone lies one nucleotide away. CDR3 DNA sequence: TGTGCCAGCAGTTTAGGCCCACCCGGGACAGTGAGCGTAGATACGCAGTTTTTT. Residues: CASSLGPPGTVSVDTQFF. The chain is built from TRBV27 and TRBJ2-3; 7 bases align to TRBD1. CDR3 length equals 18 residues. Germline CDR1 and CDR2: MNHEY and SMNVEV (reference sequence).

There are a few counts of this clonotype. J is TRBJ2-7 and V is TRBV27; the D is unclear. From germline, CDR1 is MNHEY and CDR2 SMNVEV (reference sequence). V lost 3 bases to trimming and J lost 6 bases, with 12 bases between them. The CDR3 loop spans 13 amino acids. For the CDR3, the DNA is TGTGCCAGCAGTTTTTCTGGGATCGCCGAGCAGTACTTC. Translated: CASSFSGIAEQYF.

The rearrangement links TRBV20-1 to TRBJ2-5, with D possibly TRBD2 on 5 matching bases. V was pared by 3 bases and J by 2 bases, with 10 bases between. CDR1 is DFQATT, CDR2 SNEGSKA, per germline (reference sequence). The CDR3 runs 13 residues. This CDR3 reads CSASGLLQETQYF. CDR3 sequence (DNA): TGCAGTGCTAGTGGACTTTTACAAGAGACCCAGTACTTC.

V is TRBV12-3 or TRBV12-4 and J is TRBJ2-1, with D possibly being TRBD1 or TRBD2 (5 bases each). Trimming removed 7 bases from V and 9 bases from J, with 13 bases in between. The CDR3 has 12 amino acids. The chain's CDR3 is CASIRGRSEQFF. The CDR3 DNA is TGTGCCAGCATCCGGGGCCGGAGTGAGCAGTTCTTC.

In this sample, this clonotype is medium-sized. The genes are TRBV29-1 and TRBJ2-4; D is unresolved. The V end was cut by 7 bases, the J end by 3 bases, with 7 bases between. This CDR3 has 11 residues. Germline CDR1 is SQVTM and CDR2 is ANQGSEA. In DNA, the CDR3 is TGCAGCGGGACGGGCAAAAACATTCAGTACTTC. The encoded protein is CSGTGKNIQYF.

The chain has TRBV12-3 or TRBV12-4 and TRBJ2-2, with D perhaps given as TRBD1 or TRBD2 (6 bases each). The CDR3 is 15 amino acids. V was pared by 6 bases and J by 7 bases, with 18 bases between. The CDR3 reads CASSPGDKVGGELFF. Written as DNA, the CDR3 is TGTGCCAGCAGCCCGGGGGACAAGGTTGGCGGGGAGCTGTTTTTT.

This clonotype was found a few times. V and J are TRBV20-1 and TRBJ2-5; 10 bases line up with TRBD2. Trimming at V came to 3 bases and at J to 5 bases, leaving 3 bases not matched to a gene. Germline CDR1 and CDR2: DFQATT and SNEGSKA (reference sequence). CDR3 length: 13 residues. CDR3: CSASSGRRETQYF. In nucleotides, the CDR3 is TGCAGTGCTAGTAGCGGGAGGAGGGAGACCCAGTACTTC.

In its sample, this clonotype was seen a few times. The chain uses TRBV5-6 and TRBJ2-3; 16 bases line up with TRBD2. V dropped 0 bases and J dropped 10; count of bases not matched to a gene: 2. The germline gives CDR1 SGHDT, CDR2 YYEEEE. The CDR3 loop spans 15 amino acids. The CDR3 is CASSLAGTSGRAQYF. In DNA, the CDR3 is TGTGCCAGCAGCTTGGCGGGGACTAGCGGGAGGGCGCAGTATTTT.

V and J are TRBV6-1 and TRBJ2-5; D not certain. This CDR3 comprises 13 residues. From germline, CDR1 is MNHNS and CDR2 SASEGT. V lost 6 bases to trimming and J lost 1 base, with 9 bases between them. The CDR3 coding sequence is TGTGCCAGCAGCCTGAAGGGCCAAGAGACCCAGTACTTC. Translating it yields CASSLKGQETQYF.

This chain connects TRBV5-5 to TRBJ1-4, with a tentative D call TRBD1 (6 bases). This CDR3 is built from 16 residues. V was pared by 8 bases and J by 5 bases, with 22 bases between. Germline CDR1 is SGHKS and CDR2 is YYEKEE (reference sequence). For the CDR3, the DNA is TGTGCCAGAAGCACCAACCCGGGACAAGTAAATGAAAAACTGTTTTTT. It codes for CARSTNPGQVNEKLFF.

The chain carries TRBV5-1 and TRBJ2-3, with D possibly TRBD2 on 6 matching bases. CDR3 length: 15 amino acids. Germline V CDR1 and CDR2: SGHRS, YFSETQ. V was shortened by 0 bases and J by 3 bases, with 11 bases between the two germline ends. CDR3 DNA: TGCGCCAGCAGCTTGGGGGTAGGGAGGACAGATACGCAGTATTTT. Encoded protein: CASSLGVGRTDTQYF.

This clonotype was picked up a small number of times. The chain couples TRBV6-1 to TRBJ1-5; D unclear. The length of the CDR3 is 13 residues. V was cut by 8 bases and J by 3 bases, with 11 bases left in between. CDR1 MNHNS and CDR2 SASEGT come from the germline V gene. The CDR3 coding sequence is TGTGCCAGCTCAAACCGGGTCAATCAGCCCCAGCATTTT. Its translation: CASSNRVNQPQHF.

This clonotype was counted a few times. The rearrangement joins TRBV18 to TRBJ2-7; 11 bases align to TRBD2. Trimming took 2 bases from V and 2 from J; bases not matched to a gene: 2. The CDR3 is 15 amino acids. Germline-derived CDR1 and CDR2 are KGHSH and LQKENI. CDR3 in amino acids: CASSPGTSGTYEQYF. The CDR3 region has the DNA TGTGCCAGCTCACCAGGGACTAGCGGTACCTACGAGCAGTACTTC.

The CDR3 coding sequence is TGTGCCAGCAGCATCCCCGGGACAGGGGAGTCTGGCTACACCTTC. The encoded protein is CASSIPGTGESGYTF. The gene calls are TRBV5-4 and TRBJ1-2, with 10 bases lining up with TRBD1. J gave up 7 bases and V 4 bases, and 10 bases lay outside the gene matches. CDR1 SGHNT and CDR2 YYREEE come from the germline V gene (reference sequence). This CDR3 is 15 amino acids long.